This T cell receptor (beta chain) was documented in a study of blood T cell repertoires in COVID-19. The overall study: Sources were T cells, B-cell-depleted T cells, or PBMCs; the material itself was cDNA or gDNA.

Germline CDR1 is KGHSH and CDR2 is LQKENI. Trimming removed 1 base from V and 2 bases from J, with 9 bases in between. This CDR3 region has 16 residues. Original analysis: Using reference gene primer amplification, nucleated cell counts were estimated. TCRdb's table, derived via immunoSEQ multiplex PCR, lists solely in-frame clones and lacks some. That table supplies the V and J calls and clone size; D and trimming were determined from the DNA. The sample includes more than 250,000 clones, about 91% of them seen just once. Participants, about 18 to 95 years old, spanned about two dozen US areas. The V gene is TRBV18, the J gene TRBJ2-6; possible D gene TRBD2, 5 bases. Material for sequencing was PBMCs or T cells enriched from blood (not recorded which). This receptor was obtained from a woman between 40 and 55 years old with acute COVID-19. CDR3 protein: CASSPQYGAGANVLTF. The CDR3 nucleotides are TGTGCCAGCTCACCACAATACGGGGCTGGGGCCAACGTCCTGACTTTC.